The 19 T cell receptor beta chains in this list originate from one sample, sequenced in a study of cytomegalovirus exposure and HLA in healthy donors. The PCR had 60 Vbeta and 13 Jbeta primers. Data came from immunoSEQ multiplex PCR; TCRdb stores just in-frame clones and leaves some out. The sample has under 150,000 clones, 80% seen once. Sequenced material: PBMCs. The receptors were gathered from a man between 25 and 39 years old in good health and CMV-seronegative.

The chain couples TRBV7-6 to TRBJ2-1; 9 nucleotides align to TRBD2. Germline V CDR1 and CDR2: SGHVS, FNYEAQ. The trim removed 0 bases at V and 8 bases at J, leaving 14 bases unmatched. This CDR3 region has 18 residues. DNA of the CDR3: TGTGCCAGCAGCTTAGCGCTAAGGGCTAGCGGGACGTGGGATGAGCAGTTCTTC. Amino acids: CASSLALRASGTWDEQFF.

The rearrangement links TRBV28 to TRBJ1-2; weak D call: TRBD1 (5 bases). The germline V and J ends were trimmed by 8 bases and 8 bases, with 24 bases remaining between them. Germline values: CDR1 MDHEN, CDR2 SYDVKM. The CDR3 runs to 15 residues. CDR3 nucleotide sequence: TGTGCCAGCGCCGGAGGGGCGGCCCCCTCTATCGGCTACACCTTC. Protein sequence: CASAGGAAPSIGYTF.

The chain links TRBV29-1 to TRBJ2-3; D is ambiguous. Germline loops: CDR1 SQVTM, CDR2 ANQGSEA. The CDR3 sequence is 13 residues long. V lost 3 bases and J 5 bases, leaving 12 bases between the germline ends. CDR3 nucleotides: TGCAGCGTTGACGTCGGAGTGGAAGATACGCAGTATTTT. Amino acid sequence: CSVDVGVEDTQYF.

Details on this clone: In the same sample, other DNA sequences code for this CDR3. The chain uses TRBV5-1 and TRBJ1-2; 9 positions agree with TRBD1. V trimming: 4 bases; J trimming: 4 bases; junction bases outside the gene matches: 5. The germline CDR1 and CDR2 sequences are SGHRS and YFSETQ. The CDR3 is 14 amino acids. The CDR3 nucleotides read TGCGCCAGCAGCGGGGAGGGACAGGGCTATGGCTACACCTTC. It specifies CASSGEGQGYGYTF.

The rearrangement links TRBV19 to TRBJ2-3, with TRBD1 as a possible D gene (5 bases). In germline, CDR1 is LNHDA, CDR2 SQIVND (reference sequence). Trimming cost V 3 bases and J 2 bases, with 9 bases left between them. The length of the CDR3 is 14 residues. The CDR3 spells CASSITRDTDTQYF. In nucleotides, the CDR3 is TGTGCCAGTAGTATCACCAGGGACACAGATACGCAGTATTTT.

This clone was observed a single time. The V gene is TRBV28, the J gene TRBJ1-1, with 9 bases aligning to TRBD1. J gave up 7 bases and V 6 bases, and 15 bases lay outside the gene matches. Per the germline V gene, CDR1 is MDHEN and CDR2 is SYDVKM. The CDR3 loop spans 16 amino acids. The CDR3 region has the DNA TGTGCCAGCAGCTGGCTTTCCTGGACAGGGGTTGGTGAAGCTTTCTTT. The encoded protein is CASSWLSWTGVGEAFF.

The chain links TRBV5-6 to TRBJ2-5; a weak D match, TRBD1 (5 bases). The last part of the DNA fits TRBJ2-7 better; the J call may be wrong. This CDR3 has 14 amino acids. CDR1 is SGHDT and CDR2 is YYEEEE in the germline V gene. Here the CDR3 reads CASSLKGEAYEQYF. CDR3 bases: TGTGCCAGCAGCTTGAAAGGGGAAGCCTACGAGCAGTACTTC.

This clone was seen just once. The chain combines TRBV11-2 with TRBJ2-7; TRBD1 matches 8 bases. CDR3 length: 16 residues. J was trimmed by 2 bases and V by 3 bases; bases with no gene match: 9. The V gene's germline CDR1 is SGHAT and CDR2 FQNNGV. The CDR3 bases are TGTGCCAGCAGCTTCCCAAGTCCGGACAGGGCCTACGAGCAGTACTTC. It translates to CASSFPSPDRAYEQYF.

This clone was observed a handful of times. The CDR3 coding sequence is TGCGCCAGCAGCCAAGATAAGGCCTACCGAACTACCTACGAGCAGTACTTC. Translating it yields CASSQDKAYRTTYEQYF. The chain combines TRBV4-3 with TRBJ2-7; D remains unclear. Looked up from germline, CDR1 is LGHNA and CDR2 is YSLEER. The CDR3 is 17 residues long. Trimming shortened V by 0 bases and J by 2 bases, and 17 bases separated the two germline ends.

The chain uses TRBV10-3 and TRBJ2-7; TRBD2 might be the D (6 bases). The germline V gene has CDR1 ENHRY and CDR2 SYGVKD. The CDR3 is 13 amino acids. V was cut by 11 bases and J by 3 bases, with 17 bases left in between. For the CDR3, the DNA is TGTGCCGTAGGGGACTCGTCTGGCTACGAGCAGTACTTC. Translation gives CAVGDSSGYEQYF.

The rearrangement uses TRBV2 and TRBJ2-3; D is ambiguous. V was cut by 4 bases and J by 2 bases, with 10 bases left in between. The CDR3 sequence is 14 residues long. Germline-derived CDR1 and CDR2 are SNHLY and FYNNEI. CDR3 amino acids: CASSVFSYTDTQYF. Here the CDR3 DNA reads TGTGCCAGCAGTGTATTTTCGTACACAGATACGCAGTATTTT.

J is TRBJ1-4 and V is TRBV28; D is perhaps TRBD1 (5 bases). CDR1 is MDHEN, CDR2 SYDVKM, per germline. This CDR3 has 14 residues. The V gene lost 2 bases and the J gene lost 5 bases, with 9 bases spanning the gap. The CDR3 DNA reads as TGTGCCAGCAGTTTAGTACAGGAAAATGAAAAACTGTTTTTT. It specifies CASSLVQENEKLFF.

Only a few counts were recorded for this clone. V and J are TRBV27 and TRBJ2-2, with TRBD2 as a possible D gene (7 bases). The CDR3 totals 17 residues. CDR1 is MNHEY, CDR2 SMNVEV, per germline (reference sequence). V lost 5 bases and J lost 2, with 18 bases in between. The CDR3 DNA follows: TGTGCCAGCAGTCCCTGGGGGGGCGAGACTAACACCGGGGAGCTGTTTTTT. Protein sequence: CASSPWGGETNTGELFF.

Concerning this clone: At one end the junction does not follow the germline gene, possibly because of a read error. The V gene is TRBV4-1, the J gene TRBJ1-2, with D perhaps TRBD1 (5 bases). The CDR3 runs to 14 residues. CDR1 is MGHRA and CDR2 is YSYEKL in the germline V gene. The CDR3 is CASSQGTDNYGYPF. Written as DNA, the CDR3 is TGCGCCAGCAGCCAAGGGACGGACAACTATGGCTACCCCTTC.

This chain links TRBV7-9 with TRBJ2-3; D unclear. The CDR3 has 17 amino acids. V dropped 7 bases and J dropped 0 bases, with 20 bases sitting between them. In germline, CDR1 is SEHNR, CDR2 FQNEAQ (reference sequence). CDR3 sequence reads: CASTPFGQAHSTDTQYF. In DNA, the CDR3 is TGTGCCAGCACCCCATTCGGCCAGGCCCATAGCACAGATACGCAGTATTTT.

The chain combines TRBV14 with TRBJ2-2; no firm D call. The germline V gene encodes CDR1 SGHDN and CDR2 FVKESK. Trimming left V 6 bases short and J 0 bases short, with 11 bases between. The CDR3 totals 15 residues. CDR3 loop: CASSQNPANTGELFF. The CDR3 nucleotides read TGTGCCAGCAGTCAAAACCCAGCGAACACCGGGGAGCTGTTTTTT.

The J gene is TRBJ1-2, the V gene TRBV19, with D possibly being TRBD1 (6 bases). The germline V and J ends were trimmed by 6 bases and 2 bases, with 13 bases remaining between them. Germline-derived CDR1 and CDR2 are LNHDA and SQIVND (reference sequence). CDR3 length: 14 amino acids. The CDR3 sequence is CASSTLGHNYGYTF. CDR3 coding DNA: TGTGCCAGTAGCACATTGGGACACAACTATGGCTACACCTTC.

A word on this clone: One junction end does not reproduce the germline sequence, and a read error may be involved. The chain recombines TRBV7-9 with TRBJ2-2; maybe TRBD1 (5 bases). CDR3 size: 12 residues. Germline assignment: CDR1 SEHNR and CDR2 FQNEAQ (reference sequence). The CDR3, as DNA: TGTTCCAGCAGGTCAGGGTCCGGGGAGCTGTTTTTT. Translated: CSSRSGSGELFF.

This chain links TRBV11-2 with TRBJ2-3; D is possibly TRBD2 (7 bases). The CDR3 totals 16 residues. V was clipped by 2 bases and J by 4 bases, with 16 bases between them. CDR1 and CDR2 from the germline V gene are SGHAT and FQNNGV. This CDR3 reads CASSLRGGLSPDTQYF. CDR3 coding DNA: TGTGCCAGCAGCTTAAGGGGGGGACTCTCCCCAGATACGCAGTATTTT.